This TCR beta chain came from a study of low-dose radiotherapy and immunotherapy resistance in tumors. TRAV- and TRBV-specific primers primed first-strand cDNA, covering alpha and beta chains. PCR amplification of the TCRs was performed with Phusion for 20 PCR cycles, and it relied on a constant-region primer together with a V-primer adapter. MiXCR was run by TCRdb on the reads, yielding one entry per CDR3 protein. The table includes tens of thousands of distinct CDR3 sequences, under 10% detected once. In this sample, this clonotype turned up many times. Trimming removed 4 bases from V and 4 bases from J, with 4 bases in between. Per the germline V gene, CDR1 is SGHRS and CDR2 is YFSETQ. The CDR3 consists of 11 residues. As for time point: before trial treatment.

The rearrangement joins TRBV5-1 to TRBJ2-3, with D unclear. The specimen was PBMCs, collected before treatment. This clonotype was sampled from a male donor with prostate cancer. The CDR3 loop is CASSTSDTQYF. DNA of the CDR3: TGCGCCAGCAGCACCTCAGATACGCAGTATTTT. Supplemented by reference TRBV5-1 and TRBJ2-3, the full variable domain reads KAGVTQTPRYLIKTRGQQVTLSCSPISGHRSVSWYQQTPGQGLQFLFEYFSETQRNKGNFPGRFSGRQFSNSRSEMNVSTLELGDSALYLCASSTSDTQYFGPGTRLTVL.